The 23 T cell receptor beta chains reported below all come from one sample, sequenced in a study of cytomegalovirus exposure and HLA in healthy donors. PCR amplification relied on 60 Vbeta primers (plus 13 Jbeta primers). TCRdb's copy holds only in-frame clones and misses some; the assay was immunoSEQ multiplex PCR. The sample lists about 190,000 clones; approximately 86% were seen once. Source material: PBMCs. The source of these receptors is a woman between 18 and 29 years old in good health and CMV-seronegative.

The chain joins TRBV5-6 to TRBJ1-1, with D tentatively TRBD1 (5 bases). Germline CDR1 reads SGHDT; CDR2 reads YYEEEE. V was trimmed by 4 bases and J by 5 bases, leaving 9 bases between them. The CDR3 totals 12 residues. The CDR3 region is CASSTGGTEAFF. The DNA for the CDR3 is TGTGCCAGCAGCACTGGGGGGACTGAAGCTTTCTTT.

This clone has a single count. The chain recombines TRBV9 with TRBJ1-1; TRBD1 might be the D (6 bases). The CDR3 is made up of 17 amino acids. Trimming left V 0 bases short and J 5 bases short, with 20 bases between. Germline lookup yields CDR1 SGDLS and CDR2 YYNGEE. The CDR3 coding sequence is TGTGCCAGCAGCGTAGCCCCGGGGACACCGGAACGTACTGAAGCTTTCTTT. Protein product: CASSVAPGTPERTEAFF.

CDR3 residues: CASSGIAGEKTQYF. CDR3 coding DNA: TGTGCCAGCAGCGGGATAGCGGGGGAGAAGACCCAGTACTTC. This rearrangement joins TRBV9 to TRBJ2-5, with TRBD2 identical over 9 bases. The trim removed 3 bases at V and 6 bases at J, leaving 6 bases unmatched. This CDR3 has 14 amino acids. The germline CDR1 and CDR2 sequences are SGDLS and YYNGEE.

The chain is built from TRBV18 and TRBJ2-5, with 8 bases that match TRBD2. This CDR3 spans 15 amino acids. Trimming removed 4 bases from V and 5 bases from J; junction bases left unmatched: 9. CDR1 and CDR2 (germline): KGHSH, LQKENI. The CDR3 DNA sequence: TGTGCCAGCTCACGCAGCGGGGGAGGGGAGGAGACCCAGTACTTC. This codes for CASSRSGGGEETQYF. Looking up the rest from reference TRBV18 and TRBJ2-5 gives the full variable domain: NAGVMQNPRHLVRRRGQEARLRCSPMKGHSHVYWYRQLPEEGLKFMVYLQKENIIDESGMPKERFSAEFPKEGPSILRIQQVVRGDSAAYFCASSRSGGGEETQYFGPGTRLLVL.

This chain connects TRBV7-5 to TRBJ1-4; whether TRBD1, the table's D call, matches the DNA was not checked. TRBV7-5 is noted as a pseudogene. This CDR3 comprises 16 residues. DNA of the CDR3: TGTGCCAGAAGCTTAGCGCAGGGCAGGACTAATGAAAAACTGTTTTTT. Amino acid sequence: CARSLAQGRTNEKLFF.

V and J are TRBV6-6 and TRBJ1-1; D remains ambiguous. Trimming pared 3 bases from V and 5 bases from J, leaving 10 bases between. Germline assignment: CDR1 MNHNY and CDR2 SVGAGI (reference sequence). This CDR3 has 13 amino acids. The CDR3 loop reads CASSYTRETEAFF. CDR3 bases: TGTGCCAGCAGTTATACCCGGGAGACTGAAGCTTTCTTT.

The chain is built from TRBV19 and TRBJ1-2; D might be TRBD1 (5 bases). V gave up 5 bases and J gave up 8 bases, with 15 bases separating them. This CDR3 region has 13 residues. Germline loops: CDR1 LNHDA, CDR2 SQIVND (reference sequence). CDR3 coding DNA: TGTGCCAGTAGTTATCAGGGAGGTCGGGGCTACACCTTC. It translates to CASSYQGGRGYTF.

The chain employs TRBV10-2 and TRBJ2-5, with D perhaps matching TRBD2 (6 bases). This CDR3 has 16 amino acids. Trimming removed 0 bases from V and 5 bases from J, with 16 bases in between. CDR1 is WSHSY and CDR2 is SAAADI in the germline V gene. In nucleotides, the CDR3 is TGCGCCAGCAGTGAGTCCGGGACTGACCTGCGGGAGACCCAGTACTTC. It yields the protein CASSESGTDLRETQYF.

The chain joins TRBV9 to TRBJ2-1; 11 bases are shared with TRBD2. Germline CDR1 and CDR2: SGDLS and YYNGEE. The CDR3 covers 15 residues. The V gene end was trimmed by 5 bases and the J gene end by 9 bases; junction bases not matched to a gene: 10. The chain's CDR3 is CASSLPGLAAGEQFF. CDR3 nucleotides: TGTGCCAGCAGTCTCCCGGGACTAGCGGCCGGTGAGCAGTTCTTC.

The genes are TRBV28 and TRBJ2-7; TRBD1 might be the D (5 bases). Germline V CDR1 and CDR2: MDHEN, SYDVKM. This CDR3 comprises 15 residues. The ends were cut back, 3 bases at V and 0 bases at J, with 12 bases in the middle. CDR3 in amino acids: CASSFARTSSYEQYF. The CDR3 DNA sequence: TGTGCCAGCAGTTTCGCTCGGACAAGCTCCTACGAGCAGTACTTC.

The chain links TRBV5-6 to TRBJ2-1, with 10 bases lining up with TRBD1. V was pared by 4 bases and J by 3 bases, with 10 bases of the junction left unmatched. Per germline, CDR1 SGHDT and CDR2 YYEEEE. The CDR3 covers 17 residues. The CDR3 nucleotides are TGTGCCAGCAGCGCCGGGACAGGGGAATCTTACTACAATGAGCAGTTCTTC. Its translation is CASSAGTGESYYNEQFF. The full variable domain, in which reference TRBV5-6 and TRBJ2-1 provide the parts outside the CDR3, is DAGVTQSPTHLIKTRGQQVTLRCSPKSGHDTVSWYQQALGQGPQFIFQYYEEEERQRGNFPDRFSGHQFPNYSSELNVNALLLGDSALYLCASSAGTGESYYNEQFFGPGTRLTVL.

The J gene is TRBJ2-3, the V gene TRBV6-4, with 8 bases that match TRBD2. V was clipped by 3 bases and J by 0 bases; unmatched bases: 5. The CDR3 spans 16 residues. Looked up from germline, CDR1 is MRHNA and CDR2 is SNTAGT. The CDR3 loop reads CASSEQPSGSTDTQYF. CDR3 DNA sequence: TGTGCCAGCAGTGAACAACCTAGCGGGAGCACAGATACGCAGTATTTT.

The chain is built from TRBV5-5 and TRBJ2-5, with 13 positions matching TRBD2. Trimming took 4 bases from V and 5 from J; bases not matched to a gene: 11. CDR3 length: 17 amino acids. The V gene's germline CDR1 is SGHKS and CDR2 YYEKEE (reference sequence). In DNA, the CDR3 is TGTGCCAGCAGCCCTTCAGCCGGACTAGCGGGGGCGGAGACCCAGTACTTC. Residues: CASSPSAGLAGAETQYF.

DNA for the CDR3: TGCGCCAGCTCGCGGACGGCCGGCGGGGCCTACAATGAGCAGTTCTTC. It is translated as CASSRTAGGAYNEQFF. V is TRBV5-1 and J is TRBJ2-1; a weak D match, TRBD2 (6 bases). With 7 bases removed from V and 2 bases from J, the gap between germline ends came to 19 bases. Germline lookup yields CDR1 SGHRS and CDR2 YFSETQ. The CDR3 length is 16 residues.

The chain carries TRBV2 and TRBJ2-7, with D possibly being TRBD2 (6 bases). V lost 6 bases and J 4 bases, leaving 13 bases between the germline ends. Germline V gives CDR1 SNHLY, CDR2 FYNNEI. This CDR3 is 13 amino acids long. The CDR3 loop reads CASSPPGGYEQYF. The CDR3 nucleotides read TGTGCCAGCAGCCCCCCCGGGGGATACGAGCAGTACTTC.

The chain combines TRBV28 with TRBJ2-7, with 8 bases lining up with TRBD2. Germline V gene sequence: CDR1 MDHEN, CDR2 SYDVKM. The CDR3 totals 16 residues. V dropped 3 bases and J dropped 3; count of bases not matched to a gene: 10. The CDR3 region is CASSFVRGGGFYEQYF. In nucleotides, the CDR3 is TGTGCCAGCAGTTTTGTCCGCGGCGGGGGGTTCTACGAGCAGTACTTC.

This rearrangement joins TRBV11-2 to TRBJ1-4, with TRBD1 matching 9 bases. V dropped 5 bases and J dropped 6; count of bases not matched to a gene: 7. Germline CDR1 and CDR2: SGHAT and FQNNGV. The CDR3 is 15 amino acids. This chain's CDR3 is CASSRRTGVDEKLFF. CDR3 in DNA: TGTGCCAGCAGCAGAAGGACAGGGGTTGATGAAAAACTGTTTTTT.

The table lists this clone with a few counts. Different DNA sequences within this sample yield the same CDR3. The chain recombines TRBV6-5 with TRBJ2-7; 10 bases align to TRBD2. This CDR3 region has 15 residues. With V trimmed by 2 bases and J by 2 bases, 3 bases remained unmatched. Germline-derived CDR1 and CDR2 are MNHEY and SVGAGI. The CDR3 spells CASSYVLAGTYEQYF. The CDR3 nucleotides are TGTGCCAGCAGTTACGTACTAGCGGGGACCTACGAGCAGTACTTC.

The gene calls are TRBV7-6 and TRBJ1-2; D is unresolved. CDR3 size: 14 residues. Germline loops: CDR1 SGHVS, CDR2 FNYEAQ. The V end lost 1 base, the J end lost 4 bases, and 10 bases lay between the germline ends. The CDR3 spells CASSLDHSFYGYTF. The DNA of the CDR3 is TGTGCCAGCAGCTTAGATCACAGCTTCTATGGCTACACCTTC.

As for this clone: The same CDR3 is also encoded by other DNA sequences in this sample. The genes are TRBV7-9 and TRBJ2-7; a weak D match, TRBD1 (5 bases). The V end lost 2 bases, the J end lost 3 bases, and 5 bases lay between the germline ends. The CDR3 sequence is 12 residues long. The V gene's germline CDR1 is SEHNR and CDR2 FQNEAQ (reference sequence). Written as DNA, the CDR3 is TGTGCCAGCAGCTTACAGGGCTACGAGCAGTACTTC. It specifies CASSLQGYEQYF.

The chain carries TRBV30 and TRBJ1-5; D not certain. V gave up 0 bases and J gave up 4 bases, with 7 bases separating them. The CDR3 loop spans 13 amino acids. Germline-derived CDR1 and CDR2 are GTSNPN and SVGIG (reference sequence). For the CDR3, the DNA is TGTGCCTGGAGTGTACAGTGTAATCAGCCCCAGCATTTT. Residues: CAWSVQCNQPQHF. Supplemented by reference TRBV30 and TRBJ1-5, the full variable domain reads SQTIHQWPATLVQPVGSPLSLECTVEGTSNPNLYWYRQAAGRGLQLLFYSVGIGQISSEVPQNLSASRPQDRQFILSSKKLLLSDSGFYLCAWSVQCNQPQHFGDGTRLSIL.

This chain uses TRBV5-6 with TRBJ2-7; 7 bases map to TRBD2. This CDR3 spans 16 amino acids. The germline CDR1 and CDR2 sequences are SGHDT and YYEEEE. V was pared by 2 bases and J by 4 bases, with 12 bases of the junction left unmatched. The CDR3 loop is CASSLLGYGRWYEQYF. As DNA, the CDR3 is TGTGCCAGCAGCTTATTGGGGTACGGGAGGTGGTACGAGCAGTACTTC.

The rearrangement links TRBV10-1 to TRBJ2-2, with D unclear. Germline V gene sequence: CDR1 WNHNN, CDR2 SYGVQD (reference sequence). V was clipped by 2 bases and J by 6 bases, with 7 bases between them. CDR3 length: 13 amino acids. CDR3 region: CASSEGEAGELFF. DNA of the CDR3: TGCGCCAGCAGTGAGGGTGAGGCCGGGGAGCTGTTTTTT.